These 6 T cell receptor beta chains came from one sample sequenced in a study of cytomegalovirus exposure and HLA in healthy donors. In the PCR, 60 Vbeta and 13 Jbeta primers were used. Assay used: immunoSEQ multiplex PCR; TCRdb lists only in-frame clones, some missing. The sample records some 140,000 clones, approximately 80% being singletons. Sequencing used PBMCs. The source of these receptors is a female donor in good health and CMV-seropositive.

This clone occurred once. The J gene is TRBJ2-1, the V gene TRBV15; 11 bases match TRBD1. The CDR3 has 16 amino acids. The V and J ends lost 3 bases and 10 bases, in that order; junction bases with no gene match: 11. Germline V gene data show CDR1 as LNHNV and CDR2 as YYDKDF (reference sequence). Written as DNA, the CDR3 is TGTGCCACCAGCAGGCCTTGGACAGGGGGCATGGGAGAGCAGTTCTTC. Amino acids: CATSRPWTGGMGEQFF.

The CDR3 is CASSTRGGIENVLTF. The CDR3 coding sequence is TGTGCCAGTAGTACCCGAGGAGGGATCGAGAACGTCCTGACTTTC. This chain connects TRBV19 to TRBJ2-6, with a tentative D call TRBD2 (6 bases). CDR3 length: 15 amino acids. Germline CDR1 and CDR2: LNHDA and SQIVND (reference sequence). V lost 4 bases and J 10 bases, leaving 17 bases between the germline ends.

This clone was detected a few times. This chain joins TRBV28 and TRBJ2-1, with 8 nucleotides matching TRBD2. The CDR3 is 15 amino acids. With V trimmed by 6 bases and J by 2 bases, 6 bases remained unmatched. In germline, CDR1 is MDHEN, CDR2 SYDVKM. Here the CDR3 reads CASSPPGLAYNEQFF. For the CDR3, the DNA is TGTGCCAGCAGCCCACCGGGACTAGCCTACAATGAGCAGTTCTTC.

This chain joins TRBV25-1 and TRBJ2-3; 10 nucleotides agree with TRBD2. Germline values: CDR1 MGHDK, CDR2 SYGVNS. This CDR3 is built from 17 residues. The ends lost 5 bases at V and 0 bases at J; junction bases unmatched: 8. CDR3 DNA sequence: TGTGCCAGCAGTACCCCGGGACTAGCGACTAGCACAGATACGCAGTATTTT. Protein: CASSTPGLATSTDTQYF.

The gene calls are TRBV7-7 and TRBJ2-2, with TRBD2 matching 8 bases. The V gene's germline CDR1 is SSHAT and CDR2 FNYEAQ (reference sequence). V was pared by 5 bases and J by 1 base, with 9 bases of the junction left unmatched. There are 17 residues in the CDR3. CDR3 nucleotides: TGTGCCAGCAGCCCCATTAGCGGGGCTGGGAACACCGGGGAGCTGTTTTTT. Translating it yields CASSPISGAGNTGELFF.

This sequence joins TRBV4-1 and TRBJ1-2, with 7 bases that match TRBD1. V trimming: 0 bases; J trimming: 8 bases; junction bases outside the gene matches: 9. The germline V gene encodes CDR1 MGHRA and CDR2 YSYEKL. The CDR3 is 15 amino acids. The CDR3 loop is CASSQEYTGVRGYTF. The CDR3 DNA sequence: TGCGCCAGCAGCCAAGAATATACAGGGGTTCGGGGCTACACCTTC.